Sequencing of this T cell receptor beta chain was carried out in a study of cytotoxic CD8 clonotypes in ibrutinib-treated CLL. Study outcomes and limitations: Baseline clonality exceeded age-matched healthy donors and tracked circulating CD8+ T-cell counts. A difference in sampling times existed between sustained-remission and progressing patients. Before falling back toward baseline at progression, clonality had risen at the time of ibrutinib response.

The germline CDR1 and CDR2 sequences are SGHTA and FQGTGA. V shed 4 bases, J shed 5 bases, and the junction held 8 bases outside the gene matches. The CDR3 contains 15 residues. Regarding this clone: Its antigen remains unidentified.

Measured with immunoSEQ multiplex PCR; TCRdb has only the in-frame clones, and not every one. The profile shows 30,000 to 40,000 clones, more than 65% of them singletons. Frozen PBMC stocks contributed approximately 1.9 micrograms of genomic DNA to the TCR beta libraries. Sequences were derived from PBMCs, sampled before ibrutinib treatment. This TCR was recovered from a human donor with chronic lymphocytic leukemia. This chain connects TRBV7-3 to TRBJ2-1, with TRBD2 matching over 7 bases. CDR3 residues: CASSSRLAKDNEQFF. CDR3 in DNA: TGTGCCAGCAGCTCACGACTAGCCAAGGACAATGAGCAGTTCTTC. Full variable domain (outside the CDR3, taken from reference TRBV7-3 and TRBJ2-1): GAGVSQTPSNKVTEKGKYVELRCDPISGHTALYWYRQSLGQGPEFLIYFQGTGAADDSGLPNDRFFAVRPEGSVSTLKIQRTERGDSAVYLCASSSRLAKDNEQFFGPGTRLTVL.